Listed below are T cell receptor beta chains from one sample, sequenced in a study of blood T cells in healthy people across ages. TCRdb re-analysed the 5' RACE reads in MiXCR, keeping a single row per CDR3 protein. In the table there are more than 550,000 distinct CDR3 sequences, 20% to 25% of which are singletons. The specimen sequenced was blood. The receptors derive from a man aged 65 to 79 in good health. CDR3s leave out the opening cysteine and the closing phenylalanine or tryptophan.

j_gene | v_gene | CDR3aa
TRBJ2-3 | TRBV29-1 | SVATWGTDTQY
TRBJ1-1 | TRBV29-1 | SVARANTEAF
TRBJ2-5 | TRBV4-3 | ASSQGLALRETQY
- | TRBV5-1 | ASSFGSGGANEQF
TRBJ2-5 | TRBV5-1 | ASSSPLTETQY
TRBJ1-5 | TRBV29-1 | SVRDGSQPQH
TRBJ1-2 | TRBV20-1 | SARDQRDRGYT
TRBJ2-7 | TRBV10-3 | AISERAVKSYEQY
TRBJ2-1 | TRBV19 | ASSFDIYNEQF
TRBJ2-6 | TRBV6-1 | ASSLIQGSSGANVLT
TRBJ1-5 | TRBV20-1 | SARDQSGTGGLSNQPQH
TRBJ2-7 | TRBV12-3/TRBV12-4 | ASSGGGTAYEQY
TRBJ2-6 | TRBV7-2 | ASSYNRYSGANVLT
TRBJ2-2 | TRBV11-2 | ASSERGRVTGELF
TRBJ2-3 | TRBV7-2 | ASSFSGVDSDTQY
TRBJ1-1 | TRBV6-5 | ATRTDRMNTEAF
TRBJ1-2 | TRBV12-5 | ASGLVIRGWGYT
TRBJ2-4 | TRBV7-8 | ASSLVEWDASGLPKNIQY
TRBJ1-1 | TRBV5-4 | ASSFPYRDAEAF
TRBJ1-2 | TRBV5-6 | ASSRGALTGINYGYT
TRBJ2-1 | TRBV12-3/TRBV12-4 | ASTWGRNEQF
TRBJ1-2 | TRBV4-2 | ASSQDAREGGYGYT
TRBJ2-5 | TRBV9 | ASSTQGGLQETQY
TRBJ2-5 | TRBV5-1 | ASSLALAGGQETQY
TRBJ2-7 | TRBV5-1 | ASSLGRRQGAYEQY
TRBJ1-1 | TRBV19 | ASSDRGHTEAF
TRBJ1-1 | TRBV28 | ASSPDPGTEAF
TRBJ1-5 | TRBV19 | ASGTGLNQPQH
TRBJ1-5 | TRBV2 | ASKAAVRQPQH
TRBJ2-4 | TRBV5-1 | ASSLVSGGLAKNIQY
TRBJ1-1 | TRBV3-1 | ASSQDLWGLGTEAF
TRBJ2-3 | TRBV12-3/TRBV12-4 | ASTRSGSGTQY
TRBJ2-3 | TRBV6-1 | ASSPRTSGGAGTQY
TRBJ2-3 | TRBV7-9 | ASSPGGTPSTDTQY
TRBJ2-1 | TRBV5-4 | ASRMDLSGSSYNEQF
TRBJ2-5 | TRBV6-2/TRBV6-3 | ASSSLDSLTRETQY
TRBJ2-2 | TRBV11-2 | ATPGREGGELF
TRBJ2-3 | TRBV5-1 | ASKQITSTDTQY
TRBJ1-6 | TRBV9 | ASSATRGGSPLH
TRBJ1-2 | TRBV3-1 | ASSRFSTDDYT
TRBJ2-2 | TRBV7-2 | ASSLAFTGELF
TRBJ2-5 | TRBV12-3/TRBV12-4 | ASSLQGNRQETQY
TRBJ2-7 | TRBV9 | ASSVESSYEQY
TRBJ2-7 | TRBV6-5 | ASRPSGAPTYEQY
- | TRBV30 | AWSVLVPNEQF
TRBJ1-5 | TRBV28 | ASRRQPNSNQPQH
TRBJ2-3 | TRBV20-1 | SARDSGKGTDTQY
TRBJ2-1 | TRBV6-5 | ASSYLTSGDNEQF
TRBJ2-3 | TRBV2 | ASKWTDTQY
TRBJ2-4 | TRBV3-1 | ASDQRLAKNIQY